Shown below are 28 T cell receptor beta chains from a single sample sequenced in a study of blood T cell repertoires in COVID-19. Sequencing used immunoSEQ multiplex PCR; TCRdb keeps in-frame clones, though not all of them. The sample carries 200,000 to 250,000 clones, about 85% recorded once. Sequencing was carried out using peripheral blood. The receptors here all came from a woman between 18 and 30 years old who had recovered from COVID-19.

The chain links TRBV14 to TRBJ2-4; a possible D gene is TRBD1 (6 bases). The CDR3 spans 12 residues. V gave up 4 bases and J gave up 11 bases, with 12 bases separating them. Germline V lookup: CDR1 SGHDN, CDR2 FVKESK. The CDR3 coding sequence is TGTGCCAGCAGCCGCGACAGGACCGTTCAGTACTTC. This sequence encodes CASSRDRTVQYF.

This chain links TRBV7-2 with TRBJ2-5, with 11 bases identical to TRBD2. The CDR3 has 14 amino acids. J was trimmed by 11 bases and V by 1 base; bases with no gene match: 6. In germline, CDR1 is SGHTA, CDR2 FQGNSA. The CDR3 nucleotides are TGTGCCAGCAGCTTAGTAGGGCTAGCGGGGGGACAGTACTTC. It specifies CASSLVGLAGGQYF.

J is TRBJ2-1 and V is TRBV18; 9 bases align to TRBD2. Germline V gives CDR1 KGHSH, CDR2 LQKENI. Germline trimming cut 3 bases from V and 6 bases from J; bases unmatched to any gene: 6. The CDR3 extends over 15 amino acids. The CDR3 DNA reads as TGTGCCAGCTCACCCCAGCGGGAGGAACCCAATGAGCAGTTCTTC. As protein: CASSPQREEPNEQFF.

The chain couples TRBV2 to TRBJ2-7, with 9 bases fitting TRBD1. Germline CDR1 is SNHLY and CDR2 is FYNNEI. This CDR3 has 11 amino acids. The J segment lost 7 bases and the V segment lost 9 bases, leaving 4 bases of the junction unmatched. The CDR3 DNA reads TGTGCCAGGGGACAGGGAAAGGAGCAGTACTTC. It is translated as CARGQGKEQYF.

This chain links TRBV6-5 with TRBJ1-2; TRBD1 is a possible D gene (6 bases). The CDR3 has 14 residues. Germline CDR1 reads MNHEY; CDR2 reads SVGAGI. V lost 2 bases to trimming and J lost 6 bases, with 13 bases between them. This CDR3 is CASSYLAGADGYTF. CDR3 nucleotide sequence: TGTGCCAGCAGTTACCTCGCGGGGGCGGATGGCTACACCTTC.

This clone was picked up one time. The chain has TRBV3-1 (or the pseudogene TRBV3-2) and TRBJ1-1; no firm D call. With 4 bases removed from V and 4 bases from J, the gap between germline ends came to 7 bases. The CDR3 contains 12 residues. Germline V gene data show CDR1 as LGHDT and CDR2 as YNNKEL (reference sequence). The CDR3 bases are TGTGCCAGCAGCCGGTCGGGCACTGAAGCTTTCTTT. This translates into CASSRSGTEAFF.

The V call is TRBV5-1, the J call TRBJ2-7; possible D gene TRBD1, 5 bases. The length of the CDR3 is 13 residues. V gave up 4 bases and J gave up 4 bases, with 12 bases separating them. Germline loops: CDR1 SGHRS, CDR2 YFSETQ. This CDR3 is CASSPDSLYEQYF. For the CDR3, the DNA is TGCGCCAGCAGCCCTGACAGTTTATACGAGCAGTACTTC. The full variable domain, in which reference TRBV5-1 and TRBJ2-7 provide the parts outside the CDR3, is KAGVTQTPRYLIKTRGQQVTLSCSPISGHRSVSWYQQTPGQGLQFLFEYFSETQRNKGNFPGRFSGRQFSNSRSEMNVSTLELGDSALYLCASSPDSLYEQYFGPGTRLTVT.

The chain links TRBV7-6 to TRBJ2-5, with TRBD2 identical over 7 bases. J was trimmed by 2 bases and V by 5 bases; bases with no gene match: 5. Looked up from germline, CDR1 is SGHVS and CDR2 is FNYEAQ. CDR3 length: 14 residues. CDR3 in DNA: TGTGCCAGCAGCCCGGGGACTACACAAGAGACCCAGTACTTC. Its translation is CASSPGTTQETQYF.

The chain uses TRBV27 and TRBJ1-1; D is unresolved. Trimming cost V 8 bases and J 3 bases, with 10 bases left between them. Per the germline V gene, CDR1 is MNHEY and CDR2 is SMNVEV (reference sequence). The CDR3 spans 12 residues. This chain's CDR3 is CASGEGDTEAFF. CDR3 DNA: TGTGCCAGCGGCGAGGGAGACACTGAAGCTTTCTTT.

The CDR3 reads CASSRLAGHTDTQYF. DNA for the CDR3: TGTGCCAGCAGCCGATTAGCGGGTCACACAGATACGCAGTATTTT. The rearrangement uses TRBV7-8 and TRBJ2-3; 7 bases line up with TRBD2. V lost 5 bases to trimming and J lost 2 bases; unmatched junction nucleotides: 7. This CDR3 spans 15 amino acids. CDR1 is SGHVS, CDR2 FQNEAQ, per germline.

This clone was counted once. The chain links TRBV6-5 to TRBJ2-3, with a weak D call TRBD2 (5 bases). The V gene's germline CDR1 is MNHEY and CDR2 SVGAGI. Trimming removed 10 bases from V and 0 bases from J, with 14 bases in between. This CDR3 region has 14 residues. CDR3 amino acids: CATKGERSTDTQYF. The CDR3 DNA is TGTGCCACCAAAGGTGAGCGGAGCACAGATACGCAGTATTTT.

This CDR3 reads CASSVASGTQETQYF. CDR3 coding DNA: TGTGCCAGCAGCGTAGCGTCAGGAACCCAAGAGACCCAGTACTTC. The chain is built from TRBV9 and TRBJ2-5; D not certain. The V end lost 0 bases, the J end lost 1 base, and 10 bases lay between the germline ends. CDR3 size: 15 residues. Germline CDR1 SGDLS, CDR2 YYNGEE.

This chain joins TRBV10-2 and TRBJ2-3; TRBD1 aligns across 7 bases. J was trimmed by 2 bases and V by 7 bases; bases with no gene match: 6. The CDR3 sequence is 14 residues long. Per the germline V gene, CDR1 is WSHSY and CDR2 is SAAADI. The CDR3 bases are TGCGCCAGCAACCCGGGACAGTACACAGATACGCAGTATTTT. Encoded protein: CASNPGQYTDTQYF.

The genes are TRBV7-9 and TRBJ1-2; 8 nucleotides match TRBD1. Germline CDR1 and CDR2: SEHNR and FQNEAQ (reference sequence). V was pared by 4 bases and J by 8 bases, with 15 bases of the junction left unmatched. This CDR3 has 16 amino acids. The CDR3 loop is CASSSDRGRGRRGYTF. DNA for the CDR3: TGTGCCAGCAGCTCAGACAGGGGAAGGGGTAGGAGAGGCTACACCTTC. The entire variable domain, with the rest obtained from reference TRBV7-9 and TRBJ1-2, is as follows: DTGVSQNPRHKITKRGQNVTFRCDPISEHNRLYWYRQTLGQGPEFLTYFQNEAQLEKSRLLSDRFSAERPKGSFSTLEIQRTEQGDSAMYLCASSSDRGRGRRGYTFGSGTRLTVV.

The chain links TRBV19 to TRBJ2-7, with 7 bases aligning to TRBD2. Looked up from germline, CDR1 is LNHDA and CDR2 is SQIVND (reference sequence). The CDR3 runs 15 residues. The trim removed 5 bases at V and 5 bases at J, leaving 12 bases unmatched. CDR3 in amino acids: CASSLTSAGGDEQYF. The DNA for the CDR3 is TGTGCCAGTAGTCTTACTAGCGCCGGAGGCGACGAGCAGTACTTC.

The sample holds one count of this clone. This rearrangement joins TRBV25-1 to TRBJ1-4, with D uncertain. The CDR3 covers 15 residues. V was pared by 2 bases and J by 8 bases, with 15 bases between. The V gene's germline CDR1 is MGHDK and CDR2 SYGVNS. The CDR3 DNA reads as TGTGCCAGCAGTGAAGTGTATGGGCAGAAGGAAAAACTGTTTTTT. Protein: CASSEVYGQKEKLFF.

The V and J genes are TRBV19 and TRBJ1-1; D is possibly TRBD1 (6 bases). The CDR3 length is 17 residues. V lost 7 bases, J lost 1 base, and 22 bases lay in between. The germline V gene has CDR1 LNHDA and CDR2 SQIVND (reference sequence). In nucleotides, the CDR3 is TGTGCCAGTACCAGGGGACCGTCCACCGTGGGGAACACTGAAGCTTTCTTT. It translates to CASTRGPSTVGNTEAFF.

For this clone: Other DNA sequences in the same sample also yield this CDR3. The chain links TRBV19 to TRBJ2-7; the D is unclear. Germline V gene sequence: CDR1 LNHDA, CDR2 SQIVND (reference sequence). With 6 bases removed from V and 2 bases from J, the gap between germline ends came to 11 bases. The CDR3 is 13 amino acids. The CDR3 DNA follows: TGTGCCAGTAGCCCCGGCCGGGCCTACGAGCAGTACTTC. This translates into CASSPGRAYEQYF.

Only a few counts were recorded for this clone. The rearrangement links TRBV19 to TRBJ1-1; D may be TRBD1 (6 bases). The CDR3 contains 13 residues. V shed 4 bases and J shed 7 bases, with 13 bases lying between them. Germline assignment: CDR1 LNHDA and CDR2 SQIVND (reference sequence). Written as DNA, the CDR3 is TGTGCCAGTAGTACACAGGGATATCTTGAAGCTTTCTTT. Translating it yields CASSTQGYLEAFF.

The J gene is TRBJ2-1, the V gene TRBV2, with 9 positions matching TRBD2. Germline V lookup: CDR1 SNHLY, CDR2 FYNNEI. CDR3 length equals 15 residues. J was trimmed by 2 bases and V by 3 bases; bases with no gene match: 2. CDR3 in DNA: TGTGCCAGCAGTGATGCGGGAGGGCCCTACAATGAGCAGTTCTTC. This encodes CASSDAGGPYNEQFF.

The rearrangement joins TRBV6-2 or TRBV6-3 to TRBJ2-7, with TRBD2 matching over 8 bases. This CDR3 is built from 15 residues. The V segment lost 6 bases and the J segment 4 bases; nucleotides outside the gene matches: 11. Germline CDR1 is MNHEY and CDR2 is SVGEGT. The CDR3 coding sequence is TGTGCCAGCAGCTCCATATTCCTAGCGGGTTACGAGCAGTACTTC. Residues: CASSSIFLAGYEQYF.

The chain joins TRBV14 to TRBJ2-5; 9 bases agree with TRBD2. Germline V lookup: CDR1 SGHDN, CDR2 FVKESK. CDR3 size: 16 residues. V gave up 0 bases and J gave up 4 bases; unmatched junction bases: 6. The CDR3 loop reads CASSQDLAGVVETQYF. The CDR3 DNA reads TGTGCCAGCAGCCAAGACTTAGCGGGAGTTGTAGAGACCCAGTACTTC.

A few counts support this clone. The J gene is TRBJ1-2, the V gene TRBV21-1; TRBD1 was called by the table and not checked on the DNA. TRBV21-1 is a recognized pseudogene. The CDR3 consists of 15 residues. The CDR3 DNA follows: TGTGCCAGCAGCTCCCGACAGGGGGTTTTCTATGGCTACACCTTC. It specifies CASSSRQGVFYGYTF.

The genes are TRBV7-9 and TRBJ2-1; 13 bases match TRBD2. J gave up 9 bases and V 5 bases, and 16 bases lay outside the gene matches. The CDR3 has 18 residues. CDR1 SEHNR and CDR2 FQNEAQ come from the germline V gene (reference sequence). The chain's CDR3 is CASSLSPGLAGPRGEQFF. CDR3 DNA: TGTGCCAGCAGCCTAAGCCCGGGACTAGCGGGGCCAAGGGGTGAGCAGTTCTTC.

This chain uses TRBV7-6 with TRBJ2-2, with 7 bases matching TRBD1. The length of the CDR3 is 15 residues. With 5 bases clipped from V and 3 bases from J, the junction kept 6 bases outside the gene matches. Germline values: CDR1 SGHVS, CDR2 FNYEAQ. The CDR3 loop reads CASSPPGTDTGELFF. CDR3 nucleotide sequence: TGTGCCAGCAGCCCTCCCGGGACAGACACCGGGGAGCTGTTTTTT.

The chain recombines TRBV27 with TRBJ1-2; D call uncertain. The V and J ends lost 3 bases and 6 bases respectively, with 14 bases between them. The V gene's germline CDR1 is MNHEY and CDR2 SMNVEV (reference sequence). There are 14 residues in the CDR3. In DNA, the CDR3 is TGTGCCAGCAGTTTTATACGGGGTGAGGATGGCTACACCTTC. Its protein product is CASSFIRGEDGYTF.

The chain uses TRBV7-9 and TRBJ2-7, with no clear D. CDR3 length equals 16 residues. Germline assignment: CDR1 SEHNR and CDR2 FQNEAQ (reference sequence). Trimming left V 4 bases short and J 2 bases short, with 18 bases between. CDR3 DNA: TGTGCCAGCAGCTCTTCTGACTTCTCAAATACCTACGAGCAGTACTTC. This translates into CASSSSDFSNTYEQYF. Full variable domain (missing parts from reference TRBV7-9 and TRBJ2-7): DTGVSQNPRHKITKRGQNVTFRCDPISEHNRLYWYRQTLGQGPEFLTYFQNEAQLEKSRLLSDRFSAERPKGSFSTLEIQRTEQGDSAMYLCASSSSDFSNTYEQYFGPGTRLTVT.

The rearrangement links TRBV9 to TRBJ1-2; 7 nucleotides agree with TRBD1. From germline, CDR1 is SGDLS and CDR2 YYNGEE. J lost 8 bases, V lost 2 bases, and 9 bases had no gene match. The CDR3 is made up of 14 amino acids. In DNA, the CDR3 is TGTGCCAGCAGCGTCAGGACAGGTCGGGTAGGCTACACCTTC. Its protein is CASSVRTGRVGYTF.